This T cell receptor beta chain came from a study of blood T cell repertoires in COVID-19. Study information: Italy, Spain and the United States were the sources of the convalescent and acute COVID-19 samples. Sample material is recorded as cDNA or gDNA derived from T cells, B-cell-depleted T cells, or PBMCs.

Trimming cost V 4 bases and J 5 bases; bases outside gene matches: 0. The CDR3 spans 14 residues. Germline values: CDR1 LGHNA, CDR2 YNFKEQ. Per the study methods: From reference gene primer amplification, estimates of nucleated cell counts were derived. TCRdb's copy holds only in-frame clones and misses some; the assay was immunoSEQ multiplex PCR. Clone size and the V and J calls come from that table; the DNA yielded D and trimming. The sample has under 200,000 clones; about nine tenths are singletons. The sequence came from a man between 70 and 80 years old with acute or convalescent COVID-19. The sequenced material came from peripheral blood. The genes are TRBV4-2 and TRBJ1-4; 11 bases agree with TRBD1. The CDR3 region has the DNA TGTGCCAGCAGCCGGGACAGGGGGAATGAAAAACTGTTTTTT. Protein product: CASSRDRGNEKLFF.